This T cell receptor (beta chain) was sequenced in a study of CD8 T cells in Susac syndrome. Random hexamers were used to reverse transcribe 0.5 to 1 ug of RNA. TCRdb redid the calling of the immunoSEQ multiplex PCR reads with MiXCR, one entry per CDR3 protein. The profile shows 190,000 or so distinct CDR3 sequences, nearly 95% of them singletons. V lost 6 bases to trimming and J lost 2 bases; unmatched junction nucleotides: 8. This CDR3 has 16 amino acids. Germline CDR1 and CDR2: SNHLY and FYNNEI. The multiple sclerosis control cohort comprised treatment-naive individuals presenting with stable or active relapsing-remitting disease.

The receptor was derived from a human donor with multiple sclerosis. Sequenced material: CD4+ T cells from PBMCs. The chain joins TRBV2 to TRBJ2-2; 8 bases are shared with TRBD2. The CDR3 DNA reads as TGTGCCAGCAGCGGAAGGGGGACTAGAAACACCGGGGAGCTGTTTTTT. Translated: CASSGRGTRNTGELFF.